This TCR beta chain was captured in a study of cytomegalovirus exposure and HLA in healthy donors. Findings and limits, study-wide: Cytomegalovirus status was reportedly diagnosed by the classifier with high sensitivity and specificity. A later look showed TCR association rates differing by HLA locus, highest for DRB1 and lowest for HLA-C. The study recorded 150 to 200 TCR beta chains that were cytomegalovirus-associated. Later analysis suggested links between common viral pathogens and several top significant clusters.

Points on this clone: Its antigen is undetermined.

Vbeta (60) and Jbeta (13) primers were used in the PCR. Some clones are missing from TCRdb's copy, which holds only in-frame ones; the method was immunoSEQ multiplex PCR. The data show around 100,000 clones, with 70% to 85% seen just once and around 5% held by the top ten. V was clipped by 7 bases and J by 0 bases, with 13 bases between them. The CDR3 contains 15 residues. Germline CDR1 and CDR2: LNHDA and SQIVND (reference sequence). This TCR came from a woman younger than 35 in good health and CMV-seropositive. The sample was PBMCs. The chain joins TRBV19 to TRBJ1-5; D not certain. CDR3 residues: CASNPRWSSNQPQHF. The CDR3, as DNA: TGTGCCAGTAACCCAAGATGGAGTAGCAATCAGCCCCAGCATTTT.